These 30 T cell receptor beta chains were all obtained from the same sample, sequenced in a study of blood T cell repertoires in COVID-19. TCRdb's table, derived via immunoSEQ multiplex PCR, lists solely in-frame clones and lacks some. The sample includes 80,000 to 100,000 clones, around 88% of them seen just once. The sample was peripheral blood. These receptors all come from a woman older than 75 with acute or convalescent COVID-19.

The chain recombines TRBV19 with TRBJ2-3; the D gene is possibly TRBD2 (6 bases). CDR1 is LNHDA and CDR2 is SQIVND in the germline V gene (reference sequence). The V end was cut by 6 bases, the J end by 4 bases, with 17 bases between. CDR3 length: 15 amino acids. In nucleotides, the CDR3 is TGTGCCAGTAGCCCTCGGCAGCGGGCGGCAGATACGCAGTATTTT. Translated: CASSPRQRAADTQYF.

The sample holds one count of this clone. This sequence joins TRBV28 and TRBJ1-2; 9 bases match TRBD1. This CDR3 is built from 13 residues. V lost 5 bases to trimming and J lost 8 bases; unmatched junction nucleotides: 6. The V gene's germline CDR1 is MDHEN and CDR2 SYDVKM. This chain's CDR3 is CASSPQGAWGYTF. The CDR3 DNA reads TGTGCCAGCAGTCCACAGGGGGCGTGGGGCTACACCTTC.

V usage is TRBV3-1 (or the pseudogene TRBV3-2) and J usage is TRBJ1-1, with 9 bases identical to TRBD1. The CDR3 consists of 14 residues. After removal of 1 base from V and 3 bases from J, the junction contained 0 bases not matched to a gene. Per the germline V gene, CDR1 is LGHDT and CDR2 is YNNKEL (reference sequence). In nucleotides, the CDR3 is TGTGCCAGCAGCCAAGGGACAGGGGACACTGAAGCTTTCTTT. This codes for CASSQGTGDTEAFF.

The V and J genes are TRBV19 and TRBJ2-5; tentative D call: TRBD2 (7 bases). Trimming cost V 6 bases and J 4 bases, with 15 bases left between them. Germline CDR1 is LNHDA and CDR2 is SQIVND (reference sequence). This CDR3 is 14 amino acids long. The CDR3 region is CASRITGRGETQYF. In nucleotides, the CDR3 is TGTGCCAGTAGGATTACAGGGAGGGGAGAGACCCAGTACTTC.

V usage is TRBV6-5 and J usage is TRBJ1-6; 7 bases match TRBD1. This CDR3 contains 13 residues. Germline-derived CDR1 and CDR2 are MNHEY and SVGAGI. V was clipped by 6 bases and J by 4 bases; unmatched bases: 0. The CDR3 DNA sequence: TGTGCCAGCAGGACAGGGTATAATTCACCCCTCCACTTT. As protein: CASRTGYNSPLHF.

The CDR3 loop reads CASSLRQGTGVQYF. Written as DNA, the CDR3 is TGTGCCAGCAGCCTACGACAGGGAACCGGTGTGCAGTACTTC. The rearrangement uses TRBV7-3 and TRBJ2-7, with TRBD1 matching 7 bases. The germline V gene encodes CDR1 SGHTA and CDR2 FQGTGA. V gave up 5 bases and J gave up 9 bases; unmatched junction bases: 13. The CDR3 length is 14 residues.

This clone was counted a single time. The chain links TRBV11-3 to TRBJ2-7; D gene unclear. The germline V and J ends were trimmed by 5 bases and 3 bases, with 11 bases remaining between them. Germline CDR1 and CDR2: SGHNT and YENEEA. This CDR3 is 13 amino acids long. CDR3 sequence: CASSQTPVYEQYF. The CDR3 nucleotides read TGTGCCAGCAGCCAAACGCCGGTCTACGAGCAGTACTTC.

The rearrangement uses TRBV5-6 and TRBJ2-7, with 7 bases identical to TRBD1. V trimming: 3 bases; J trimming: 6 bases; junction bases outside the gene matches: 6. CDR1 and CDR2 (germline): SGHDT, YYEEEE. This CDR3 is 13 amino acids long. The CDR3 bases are TGTGCCAGCAGCTGGGGACAGTCGCGCGAGCAGTACTTC. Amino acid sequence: CASSWGQSREQYF. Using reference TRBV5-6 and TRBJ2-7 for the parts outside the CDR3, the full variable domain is DAGVTQSPTHLIKTRGQQVTLRCSPKSGHDTVSWYQQALGQGPQFIFQYYEEEERQRGNFPDRFSGHQFPNYSSELNVNALLLGDSALYLCASSWGQSREQYFGPGTRLTVT.

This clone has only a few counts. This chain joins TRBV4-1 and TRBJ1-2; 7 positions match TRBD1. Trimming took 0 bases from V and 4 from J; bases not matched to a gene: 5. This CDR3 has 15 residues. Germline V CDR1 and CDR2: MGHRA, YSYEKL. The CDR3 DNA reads TGCGCCAGCAGCCAAGAAAGGGGGCAGGTCTATGGCTACACCTTC. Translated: CASSQERGQVYGYTF.

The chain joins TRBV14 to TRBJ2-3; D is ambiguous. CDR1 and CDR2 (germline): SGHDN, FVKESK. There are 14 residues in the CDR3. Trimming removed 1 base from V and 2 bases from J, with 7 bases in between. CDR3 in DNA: TGTGCCAGCAGCCAAGTTTATAACACAGATACGCAGTATTTT. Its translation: CASSQVYNTDTQYF.

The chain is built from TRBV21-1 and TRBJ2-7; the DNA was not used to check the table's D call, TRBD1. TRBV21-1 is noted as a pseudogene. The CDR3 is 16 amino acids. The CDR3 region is CASSRGQGRGTYAQYF. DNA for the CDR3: TGTGCCAGCAGCAGGGGGCAGGGTAGAGGGACCTACGCGCAGTACTTC.

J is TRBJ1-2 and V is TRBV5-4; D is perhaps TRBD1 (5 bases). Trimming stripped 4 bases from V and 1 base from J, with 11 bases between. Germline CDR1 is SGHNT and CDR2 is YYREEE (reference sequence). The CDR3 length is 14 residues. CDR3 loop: CASSLGRGNYGYTF. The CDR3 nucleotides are TGTGCCAGCAGCCTGGGTAGGGGTAACTATGGCTACACCTTC.

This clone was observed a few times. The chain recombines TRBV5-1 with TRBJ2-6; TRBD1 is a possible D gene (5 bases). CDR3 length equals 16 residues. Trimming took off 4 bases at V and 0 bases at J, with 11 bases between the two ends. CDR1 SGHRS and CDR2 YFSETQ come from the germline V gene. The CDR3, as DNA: TGCGCCAGCAGCAATACAGGCAACTCTGGGGCCAACGTCCTGACTTTC. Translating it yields CASSNTGNSGANVLTF. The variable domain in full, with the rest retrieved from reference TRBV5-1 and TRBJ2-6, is KAGVTQTPRYLIKTRGQQVTLSCSPISGHRSVSWYQQTPGQGLQFLFEYFSETQRNKGNFPGRFSGRQFSNSRSEMNVSTLELGDSALYLCASSNTGNSGANVLTFGAGSRLTVL.

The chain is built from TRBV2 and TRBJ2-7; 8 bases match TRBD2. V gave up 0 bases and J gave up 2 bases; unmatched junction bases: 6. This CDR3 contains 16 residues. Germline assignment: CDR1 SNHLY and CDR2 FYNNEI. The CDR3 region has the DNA TGTGCCAGCAGTGAAGCGCTTTTCGGGGGGGCCTACGAGCAGTACTTC. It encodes CASSEALFGGAYEQYF.

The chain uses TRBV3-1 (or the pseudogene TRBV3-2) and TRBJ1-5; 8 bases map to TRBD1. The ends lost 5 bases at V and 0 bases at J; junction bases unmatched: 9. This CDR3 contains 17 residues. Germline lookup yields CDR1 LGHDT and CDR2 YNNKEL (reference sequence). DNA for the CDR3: TGTGCCAGCAGCGATGGCGGGACAGGTTATAGCAATCAGCCCCAGCATTTT. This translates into CASSDGGTGYSNQPQHF.

The CDR3 DNA reads TGTGCCGGGGCCCAGGGGGTATATCAGCCCCAGCATTTT. It codes for CAGAQGVYQPQHF. The chain couples TRBV28 to TRBJ1-5, with TRBD1 matching over 7 bases. CDR3 length equals 13 residues. V shed 11 bases, J shed 5 bases, and the junction held 9 bases outside the gene matches. Per the germline V gene, CDR1 is MDHEN and CDR2 is SYDVKM.

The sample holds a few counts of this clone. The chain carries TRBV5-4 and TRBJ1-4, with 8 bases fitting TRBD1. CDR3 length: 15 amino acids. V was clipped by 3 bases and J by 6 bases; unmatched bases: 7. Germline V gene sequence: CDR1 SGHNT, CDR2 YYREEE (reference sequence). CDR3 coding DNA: TGTGCCAGCAGCTCGACAGGGGCAACCCATGAAAAACTGTTTTTT. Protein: CASSSTGATHEKLFF.

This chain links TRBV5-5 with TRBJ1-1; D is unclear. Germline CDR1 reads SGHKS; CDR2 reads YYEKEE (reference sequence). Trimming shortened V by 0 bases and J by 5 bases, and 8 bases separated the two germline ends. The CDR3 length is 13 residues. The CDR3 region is CASSLAGSTEAFF. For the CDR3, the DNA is TGTGCCAGCAGCTTGGCGGGTTCTACTGAAGCTTTCTTT.

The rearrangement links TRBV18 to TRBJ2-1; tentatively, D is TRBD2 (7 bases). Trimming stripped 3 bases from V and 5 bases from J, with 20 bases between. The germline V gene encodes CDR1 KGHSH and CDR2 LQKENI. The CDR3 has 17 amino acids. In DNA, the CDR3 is TGTGCCAGCTCACCCCGCGACCCCCGGGGGGCTCACAATGAGCAGTTCTTC. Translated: CASSPRDPRGAHNEQFF.

The CDR3 coding sequence is TGCGCCAGCAGCCCTGGGACAATCTTGAGGGAGACCCAGTACTTC. Translation gives CASSPGTILRETQYF. The chain has TRBV5-1 and TRBJ2-5, with D possibly matching TRBD1 (6 bases). V was pared by 4 bases and J by 5 bases, with 18 bases between. There are 15 residues in the CDR3. Germline values: CDR1 SGHRS, CDR2 YFSETQ.

CDR3 region: CASTPWEGGHTDTQYF. CDR3 sequence (DNA): TGTGCCAGCACCCCATGGGAGGGGGGCCACACAGATACGCAGTATTTT. The V call is TRBV11-3, the J call TRBJ2-3; D possibly corresponds to TRBD2 (7 bases). CDR3 size: 16 residues. Germline V gene lookup returns CDR1 SGHNT and CDR2 YENEEA. V shed 7 bases and J shed 2 bases, with 19 bases lying between them. The variable domain in full, completed from reference TRBV11-3 and TRBJ2-3, reads EAGVVQSPRYKIIEKKQPVAFWCNPISGHNTLYWYLQNLGQGPELLIRYENEEAVDDSQLPKDRFSAERLKGVDSTLKIQPAELGDSAVYLCASTPWEGGHTDTQYFGPGTRLTVL.

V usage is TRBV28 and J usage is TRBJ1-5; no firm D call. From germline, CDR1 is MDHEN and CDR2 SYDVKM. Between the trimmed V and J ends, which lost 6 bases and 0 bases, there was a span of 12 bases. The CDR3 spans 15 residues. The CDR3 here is CASSRQAYSNQPQHF. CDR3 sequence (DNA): TGTGCCAGCAGCAGACAAGCATATAGCAATCAGCCCCAGCATTTT. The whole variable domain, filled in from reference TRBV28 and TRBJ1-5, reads DVKVTQSSRYLVKRTGEKVFLECVQDMDHENMFWYRQDPGLGLRLIYFSYDVKMKEKGDIPEGYSVSREKKERFSLILESASTNQTSMYLCASSRQAYSNQPQHFGDGTRLSIL.

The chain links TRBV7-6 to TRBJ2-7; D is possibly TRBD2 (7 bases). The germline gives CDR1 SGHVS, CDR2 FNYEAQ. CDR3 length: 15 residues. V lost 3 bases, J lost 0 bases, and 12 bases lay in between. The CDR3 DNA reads TGTGCCAGCAGCTTCGGGGGGCCGCCCTCCTACGAGCAGTACTTC. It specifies CASSFGGPPSYEQYF.

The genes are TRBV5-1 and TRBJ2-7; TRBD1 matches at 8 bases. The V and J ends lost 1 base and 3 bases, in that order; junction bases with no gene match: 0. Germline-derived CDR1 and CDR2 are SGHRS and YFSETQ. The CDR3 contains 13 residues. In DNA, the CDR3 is TGCGCCAGCAGCTTGACAGGGGGCTACGAGCAGTACTTC. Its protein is CASSLTGGYEQYF.

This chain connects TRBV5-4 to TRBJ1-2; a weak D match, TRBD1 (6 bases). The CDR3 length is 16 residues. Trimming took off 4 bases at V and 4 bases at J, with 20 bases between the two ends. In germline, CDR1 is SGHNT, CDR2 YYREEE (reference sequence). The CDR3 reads CASSTGGTGTIYGYTF. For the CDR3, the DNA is TGTGCCAGCAGCACGGGGGGTACAGGGACTATCTATGGCTACACCTTC.

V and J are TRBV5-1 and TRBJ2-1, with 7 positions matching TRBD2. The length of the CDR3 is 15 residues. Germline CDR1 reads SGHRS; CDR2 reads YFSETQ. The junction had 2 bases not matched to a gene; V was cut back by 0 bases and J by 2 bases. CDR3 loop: CASSLVGGTYNEQFF. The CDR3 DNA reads TGCGCCAGCAGCTTGGTGGGGGGGACCTACAATGAGCAGTTCTTC.

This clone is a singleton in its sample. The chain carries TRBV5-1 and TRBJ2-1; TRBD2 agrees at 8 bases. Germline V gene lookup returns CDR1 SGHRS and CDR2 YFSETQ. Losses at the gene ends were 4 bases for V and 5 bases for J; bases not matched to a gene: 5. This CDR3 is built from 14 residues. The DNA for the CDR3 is TGCGCCAGCAGCGATCTAGCGGGCAACAATGAGCAGTTCTTC. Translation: CASSDLAGNNEQFF.

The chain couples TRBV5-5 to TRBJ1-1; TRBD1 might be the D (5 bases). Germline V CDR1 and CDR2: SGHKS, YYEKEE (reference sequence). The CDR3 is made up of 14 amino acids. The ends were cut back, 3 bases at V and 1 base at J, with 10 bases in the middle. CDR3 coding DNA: TGTGCCAGCAGCTCTGGACACGGGAACACTGAAGCTTTCTTT. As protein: CASSSGHGNTEAFF.

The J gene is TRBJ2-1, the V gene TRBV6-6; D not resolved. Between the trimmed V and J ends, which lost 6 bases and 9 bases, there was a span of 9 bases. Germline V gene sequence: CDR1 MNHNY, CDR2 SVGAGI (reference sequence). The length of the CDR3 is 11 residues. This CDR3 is CASSHTSEQFF. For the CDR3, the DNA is TGTGCCAGCAGCCATACAAGTGAGCAGTTCTTC.

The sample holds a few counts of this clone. This CDR3 reads CASSERRGLGDTQYF. CDR3 coding DNA: TGTGCCAGCAGTGAAAGGAGGGGGCTGGGAGATACGCAGTATTTT. The chain has TRBV6-1 and TRBJ2-3; tentative D call: TRBD1 (7 bases). The germline V gene encodes CDR1 MNHNS and CDR2 SASEGT. Trimming cost V 2 bases and J 5 bases, with 14 bases left between them. The CDR3 covers 15 residues.